These 7 T cell receptor beta chains came from one sample sequenced in a study of blood T cell repertoires in COVID-19. Some clones are missing from TCRdb's copy, which holds only in-frame ones; the method was immunoSEQ multiplex PCR. The sample contains fewer than 400,000 clones, 80% to 90% of which appear only once. The sequenced material came from PBMCs or T cells enriched from blood (not recorded which). These receptors all come from a man aged 25 to 40 who had recovered from COVID-19.

The V gene is TRBV3-1 (or the pseudogene TRBV3-2), the J gene TRBJ2-7; 9 bases are a match to TRBD1. Germline-derived CDR1 and CDR2 are LGHDT and YNNKEL (reference sequence). Unmatched junction bases numbered 6, after V lost 7 bases and J lost 2 bases. This CDR3 is 14 amino acids long. The CDR3, as DNA: TGTGCCAGCAACCTACAGGGGGCGCCCTACGAGCAGTACTTC. This encodes CASNLQGAPYEQYF.

The rearrangement joins TRBV27 to TRBJ1-1; D perhaps matches TRBD1 (5 bases). Germline lookup yields CDR1 MNHEY and CDR2 SMNVEV (reference sequence). Trimming removed 8 bases from V and 4 bases from J, with 14 bases in between. The CDR3 spans 13 residues. DNA of the CDR3: TGTGCCAGCGGATATATCGGGGGCACTGAAGCTTTCTTT. This codes for CASGYIGGTEAFF.

In its sample, this clone was seen a few times. The chain uses TRBV13 and TRBJ1-1; D is undetermined. Trimming removed 4 bases from V and 1 base from J, with 13 bases in between. The CDR3 contains 15 residues. Germline CDR1 PRHDT, CDR2 FYEKMQ (reference sequence). CDR3 loop: CASSSEGQANTEAFF. The CDR3 nucleotides are TGTGCCAGCAGCTCCGAGGGCCAGGCGAACACTGAAGCTTTCTTT.

The chain links TRBV7-9 to TRBJ1-1, with D unclear. The germline V gene has CDR1 SEHNR and CDR2 FQNEAQ (reference sequence). The CDR3 runs to 11 residues. V shed 4 bases and J shed 8 bases, with 8 bases lying between them. This CDR3 reads CASSYSPEAFF. CDR3 nucleotides: TGTGCCAGCAGCTACTCCCCCGAAGCTTTCTTT.

This clone appeared a few times. V is TRBV6-5 and J is TRBJ1-2, with 7 bases identical to TRBD1. There are 13 residues in the CDR3. Germline V gene sequence: CDR1 MNHEY, CDR2 SVGAGI. With 2 bases clipped from V and 7 bases from J, the junction kept 4 bases outside the gene matches. The CDR3 coding sequence is TGTGCCAGCAGTTACGTAAGGGGGCTTGGCTACACCTTC. It specifies CASSYVRGLGYTF.

This clone was picked up one time. The V and J genes are TRBV5-1 and TRBJ2-1; no firm D call. The germline V and J ends were trimmed by 2 bases and 5 bases, with 8 bases remaining between them. The CDR3 is 13 amino acids. Per the germline V gene, CDR1 is SGHRS and CDR2 is YFSETQ. CDR3 DNA: TGCGCCAGCAGCTTAGTAGTAGACAATGAGCAGTTCTTC. Its protein product is CASSLVVDNEQFF.

The CDR3 protein is CATKTGTGFNEQFF. Written as DNA, the CDR3 is TGTGCCACCAAGACCGGGACAGGGTTCAATGAGCAGTTCTTC. The chain couples TRBV27 to TRBJ2-1; 9 positions agree with TRBD1. Germline CDR1 is MNHEY and CDR2 is SMNVEV (reference sequence). The J segment lost 6 bases and the V segment lost 10 bases, leaving 10 bases of the junction unmatched. This CDR3 has 14 residues.